Listed here is a single TCR beta chain. The target antigen is unknown. Measured with immunoSEQ multiplex PCR; TCRdb has only the in-frame clones, and not every one. The table has 2 million to 2.5 million clones, nearly 97% seen once. The V end was cut by 2 bases, the J end by 5 bases, with 16 bases between. Germline V gene data show CDR1 as SGHNT and CDR2 as YYREEE (reference sequence). This CDR3 is built from 15 residues. These data are taken from a study of shared clonotypes between healthy human individuals. Study in general: Three plates were used per donor for CD4 naive, three for CD4 memory, two for CD8 naive and one for CD8 memory. Whole-study results and caveats: Represented diversity, genetic and exposure-history alike, was limited by few donors. Non-shared clonotypes showed lower generation probabilities than clonotypes common to all four donors. With a handful of donors compared, 5% to 5.5% of naive CD4 clonotypes were shared.

The chain has TRBV5-4 and TRBJ2-5; the D is unclear. The sample taken for sequencing was naive CD4+ T cells sorted from blood. As to subset: CD45RA+ positively selected. This TCR was recovered from a man aged 18 to 30 in good health. In DNA form, the CDR3 reads TGTGCCAGCAGCTTAACCAGCGACCCCGTGGAGACCCAGTACTTC. This codes for CASSLTSDPVETQYF.